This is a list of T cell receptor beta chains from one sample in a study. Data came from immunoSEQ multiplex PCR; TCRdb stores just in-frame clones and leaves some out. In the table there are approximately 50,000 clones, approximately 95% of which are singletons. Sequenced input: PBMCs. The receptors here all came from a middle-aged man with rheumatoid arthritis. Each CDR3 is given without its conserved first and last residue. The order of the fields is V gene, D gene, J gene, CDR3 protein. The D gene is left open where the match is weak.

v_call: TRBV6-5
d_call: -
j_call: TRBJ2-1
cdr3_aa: ASSITYGYNEQF

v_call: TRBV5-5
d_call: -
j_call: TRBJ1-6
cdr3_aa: ASSFAFSYNSPLH

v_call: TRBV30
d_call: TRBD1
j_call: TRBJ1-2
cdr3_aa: AWSVGRGPYGYT

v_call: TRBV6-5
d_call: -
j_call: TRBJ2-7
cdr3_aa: ASSYSQGFNEQY

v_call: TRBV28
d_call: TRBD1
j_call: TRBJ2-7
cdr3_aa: ASSLAGTAYSYEQY

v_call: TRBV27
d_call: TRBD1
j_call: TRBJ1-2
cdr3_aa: ASSLRRTGHPLGIYGYT

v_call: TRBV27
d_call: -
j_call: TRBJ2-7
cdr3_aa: ASSLSGPPYEQY

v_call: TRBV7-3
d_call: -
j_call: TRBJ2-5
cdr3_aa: ASSLPRTGILGAQY

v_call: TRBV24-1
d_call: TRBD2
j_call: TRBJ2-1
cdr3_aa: ATSVAGGGGEQF

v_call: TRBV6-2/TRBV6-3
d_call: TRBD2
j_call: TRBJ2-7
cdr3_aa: ASSWTSGRTGEQY

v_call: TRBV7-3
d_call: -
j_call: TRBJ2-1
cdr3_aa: ASSLTALGYNEQF

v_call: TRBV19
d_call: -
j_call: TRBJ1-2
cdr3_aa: ASRKWGPEGRSNGYT

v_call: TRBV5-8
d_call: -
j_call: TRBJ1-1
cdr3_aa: ASKLRTANTEAF

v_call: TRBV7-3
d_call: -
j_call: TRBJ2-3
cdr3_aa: ASSFASSSTDTQY

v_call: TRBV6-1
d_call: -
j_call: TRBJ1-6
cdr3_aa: ASSEAPGSPLH

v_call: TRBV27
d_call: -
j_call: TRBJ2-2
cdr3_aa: ASSSDRTGELF

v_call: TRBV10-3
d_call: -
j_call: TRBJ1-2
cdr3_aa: ATSGTENYGYT

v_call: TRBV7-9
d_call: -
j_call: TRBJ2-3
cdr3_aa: ASSLTLADTDTQY

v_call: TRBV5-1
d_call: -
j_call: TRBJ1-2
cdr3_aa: ASSLEGSSGYT

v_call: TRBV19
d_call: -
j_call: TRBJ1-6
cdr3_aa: ASRVKQGNYNSPLH

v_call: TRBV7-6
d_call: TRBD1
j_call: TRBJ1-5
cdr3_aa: ASSSGQPNQPQH

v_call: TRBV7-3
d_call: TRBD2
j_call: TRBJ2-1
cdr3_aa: ASSLERGGNEQF

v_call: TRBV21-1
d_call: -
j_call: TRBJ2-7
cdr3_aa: ASSPGGASGSPPNEQY

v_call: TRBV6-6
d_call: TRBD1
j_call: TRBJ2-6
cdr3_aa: ASSKTGAGANVLT

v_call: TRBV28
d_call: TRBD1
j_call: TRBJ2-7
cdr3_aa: ASSSGQSYEQY

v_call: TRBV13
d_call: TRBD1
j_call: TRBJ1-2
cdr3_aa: ASSLEGGDYGYT

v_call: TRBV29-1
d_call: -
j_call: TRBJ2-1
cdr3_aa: SVELSRLGIYNEQF

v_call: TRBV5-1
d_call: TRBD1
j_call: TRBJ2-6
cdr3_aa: ASSRGGQGESGANVLT

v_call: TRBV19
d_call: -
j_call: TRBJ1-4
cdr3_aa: ASSIRRSGEKLF

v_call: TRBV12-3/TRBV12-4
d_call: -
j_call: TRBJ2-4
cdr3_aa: ASAGLAKNIQY

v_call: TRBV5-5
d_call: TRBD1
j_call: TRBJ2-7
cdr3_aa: ASSYQGDHEQY

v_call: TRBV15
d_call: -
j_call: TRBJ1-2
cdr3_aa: ATSTDRIGYT

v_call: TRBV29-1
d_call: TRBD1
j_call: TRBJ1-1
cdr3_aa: SGDRGATEAF

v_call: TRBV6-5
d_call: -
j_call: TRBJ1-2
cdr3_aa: ASSYLGSIYGYT

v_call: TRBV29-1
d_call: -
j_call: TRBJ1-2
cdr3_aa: SVNFDFASFDYGYT

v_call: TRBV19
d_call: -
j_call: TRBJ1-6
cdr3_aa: ASSGMTTTPYNSPLH

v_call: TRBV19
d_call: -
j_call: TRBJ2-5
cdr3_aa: ASSMWLAQETQY

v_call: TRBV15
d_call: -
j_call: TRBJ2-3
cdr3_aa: ATSSMRRMSTDTQY

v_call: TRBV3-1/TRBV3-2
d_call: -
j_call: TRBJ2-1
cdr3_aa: ASSQGGSYNEQF

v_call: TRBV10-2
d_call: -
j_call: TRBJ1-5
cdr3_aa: ASSARDKSNQPQH

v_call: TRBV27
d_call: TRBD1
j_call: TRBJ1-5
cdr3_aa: ASSDTGQGGNQPQH

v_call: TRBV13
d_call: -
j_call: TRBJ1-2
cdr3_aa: ASSSGRTPNYGYT

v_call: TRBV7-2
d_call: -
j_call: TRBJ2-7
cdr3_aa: ASSSRSGQGYEQY